The present entry profiles one T cell receptor (beta chain) with its context. These data are taken from a study of T cell responses to AZD1222 COVID-19 vaccine. Profiled with immunoSEQ multiplex PCR; TCRdb holds only in-frame clones, not every one. The table records around 84,000 clones, about 85% of them present only once. V shed 6 bases and J shed 5 bases, with 11 bases lying between them. CDR3 size: 13 residues. Germline V lookup: CDR1 KGHSH, CDR2 LQKENI. The TCR comes from an adult in good health. This chain connects TRBV18 to TRBJ1-3; D remains unclear. The specimen was peripheral blood, collected on day 0 of AZD1222 vaccination. CDR3 DNA: TGTGCCAGCTCCTCAGGTTTCAGAAACACCATATATTTT. Translation gives CASSSGFRNTIYF. The whole variable domain, remainder taken from reference TRBV18 and TRBJ1-3, is NAGVMQNPRHLVRRRGQEARLRCSPMKGHSHVYWYRQLPEEGLKFMVYLQKENIIDESGMPKERFSAEFPKEGPSILRIQQVVRGDSAAYFCASSSGFRNTIYFGEGSWLTVV.